A selection of T cell receptor beta chains follows, all from one sample in a study of Graves' ophthalmopathy and Graves' hyperthyroidism. From the multiplex PCR reads, TCRdb called clonotypes with MiXCR, one entry per CDR3 protein. The profile shows approximately 210,000 distinct CDR3 sequences, 25% to 30% of them singletons. The sequenced sample consisted of peripheral blood. The source of these receptors is a man in his fifties or sixties with Graves' ophthalmopathy. Each CDR3 is given with its conserved first and last residue. The D gene is left open where the match is weak. Not all rows give a size; the values are once, few, many and, for expanded clones, a class.

>-|TRBV12-3/TRBV12-4|-|TRBJ2-7
TGTGCCAGCAGTTCGCCGGAACAGGGCCGCTACGAGCAGTACTTC
CASSSPEQGRYEQYF
>-|TRBV10-1|many|TRBJ1-6
TGCGCCAGCAGTGGGGAACAGCCAGAAAATTCACCCCTCCACTTT
CASSGEQPENSPLHF
>-|TRBV10-3|many|TRBJ1-1
TGTGCCATCAGTGCGGGCGGATTTGGGTCTGAAGCTTTCTTT
CAISAGGFGSEAFF
>-|TRBV12-3/TRBV12-4|many|TRBJ2-7
TGTGCCAGCAGCCGGGATGGGCTCTACGAGCAGTACTTC
CASSRDGLYEQYF
>TRBD2|TRBV12-5|once|TRBJ2-5
TGTGCTAGTGGTTTATCTGCGGGAGATGAGGAGACCCAGTACTTC
CASGLSAGDEETQYF
>-|TRBV11-2|many|TRBJ2-7
TGTGCCAGCAGCTCGAACAGGGTTGGCGAGCAGTACTTC
CASSSNRVGEQYF
>TRBD1|TRBV12-5|many|TRBJ2-5
TGTGCTAGTGGCCTGGCGGGACAGGGGGTAGAGACCCAGTACTTC
CASGLAGQGVETQYF
>TRBD1|TRBV12-3/TRBV12-4|many|TRBJ1-1
TGTGCCAGCAGTTTGACAGGGTACACTGAAGCTTTCTTT
CASSLTGYTEAFF
>-|TRBV28|many|TRBJ1-5
TGTGCCAGCAGTGGGAGTAGGGGGTCACGGCCCCAGCATTTT
CASSGSRGSRPQHF
>-|TRBV29-1|-|TRBJ1-3
TGCAGCGTCGCAGATGGAAACACCATATATTTT
CSVADGNTIYF
>-|TRBV29-1|many|TRBJ2-5
TGCAGCGTTGAAGATCTATCGTCGGAGACCCAGTACTTC
CSVEDLSSETQYF
>TRBD2|TRBV11-2|-|TRBJ2-7
TGTGCCAGCAGCTCGTCCGACGGGGGGACCTACGAGCAGTACTTC
CASSSSDGGTYEQYF
>TRBD2|TRBV2|-|TRBJ2-5
TGTGCCAGCGCCCTAGCGGACCAAGAGACCCAGTACTTC
CASALADQETQYF
>-|TRBV6-2/TRBV6-3|many|TRBJ1-1
TGTGCCAGCAGTCCGGACAGATTGAACACTGAAGCTTTCTTT
CASSPDRLNTEAFF
>TRBD2|TRBV24-1|-|TRBJ2-5
TGTGCCACCAGTGCCCAACTAGCGGGGACAAACCAAGAGACCCAGTACTTC
CATSAQLAGTNQETQYF
>-|TRBV27|once|TRBJ2-5
TGTGCCAGCAGTTTATCGTTGGCGGTAGACCAAGAGACCCAGTACTTC
CASSLSLAVDQETQYF
>-|TRBV15|many|TRBJ2-7
TGTGCCACCAGCAGAGCGGCAAGTCTCGACGAGCAGTACTTC
CATSRAASLDEQYF
>TRBD1|TRBV27|many|TRBJ1-2
TGTGCCAGCAGTTTAACAGGGGGCGATAACTATGGCTACACCTTC
CASSLTGGDNYGYTF
>TRBD1|TRBV29-1|many|TRBJ2-7
TGCAGCGTTGTTGATGCCGGGACAGCCACCGACGAGCAGTACTTC
CSVVDAGTATDEQYF
>-|TRBV4-1|many|TRBJ1-2
TGCGCCAGCAGCCAATTCGTCAGCTATGGCTACACCTTC
CASSQFVSYGYTF
>TRBD2|TRBV19|many|TRBJ2-6
TGTGCCAGTAGTATCGGACTAGCGGGACCGTCTGGGGCCAACGTCCTGACTTTC
CASSIGLAGPSGANVLTF
>-|TRBV28|many|TRBJ2-7
TGTGCCAGCAGTATCCAGGGGGGGTCCTACGAGCAGTACTTC
CASSIQGGSYEQYF
>TRBD2|TRBV29-1|many|TRBJ2-5
TGCAGCGTTGACGGGACTACGGGGGGGGAGTACCAAGAGACCCAGTACTTC
CSVDGTTGGEYQETQYF
>-|TRBV5-1|many|TRBJ1-1
TGCGCCAGCAGCTGGGGGGGCGTAGGCACTGAAGCTTTCTTT
CASSWGGVGTEAFF
>TRBD1|TRBV5-1|many|TRBJ2-2
TGCGCCAGCAGCCGGGGACAGGGGACCGGGGAGCTGTTTTTT
CASSRGQGTGELFF
>-|TRBV7-9|many|TRBJ2-5
TGTGCCAGCAGCTTAATGGCAGGGACTGAGACCCAGTACTTC
CASSLMAGTETQYF
>TRBD1|TRBV5-1|many|TRBJ2-6
TGCGCCAGCAGATATGGACAGGGATCCTCTGGGGCCAACGTCCTGACTTTC
CASRYGQGSSGANVLTF
>-|TRBV7-8|once|TRBJ1-1
TGTGCCAGCAGCTCACCAGGCGCGGAGCTTGAAGCTTTCTTT
CASSSPGAELEAFF
>-|TRBV6-5|-|TRBJ2-6
TGTGCCAGCAGTTACATCGGTCAGGGGTCTGGGGCCAACGTCCTGACTTTC
CASSYIGQGSGANVLTF
>-|TRBV20-1|many|TRBJ1-2
TGCAGTGCTAGAGATCACTCCTCTTTATTTCAAAACTATGGCTACACCTTC
CSARDHSSLFQNYGYTF
>-|TRBV5-4|many|TRBJ1-5
TGTGCCAGCAGCTGGGGACCGAATAGCAATCAGCCCCAGCATTTT
CASSWGPNSNQPQHF
>-|TRBV2|few|TRBJ1-2
TGTGCCAGCAGACTAGGGTGGACGTTAGCTAACTATGGCTACACCTTC
CASRLGWTLANYGYTF
>TRBD1|TRBV6-1|-|TRBJ2-7
TGTGCCAGCATCAAACGGGGGACAGGCAAAGGGTTTCAGCAGTACTTC
CASIKRGTGKGFQQYF
>-|TRBV9|many|TRBJ1-1
TGTGCCAGCAGCGTAGAGCCCGGGGTGTGGGGGGATACTGAAGCTTTCTTT
CASSVEPGVWGDTEAFF
>-|TRBV7-9|few|TRBJ1-5
TGTGCCAGCAGCCTCGACCGCTTACCCCAGCATTTT
CASSLDRLPQHF
>TRBD2|TRBV11-2|-|TRBJ2-4
TGTGCCAGCAGCTTAAGTCGTGGGGAGGGGCCTTCTTTAGCCAAAAACATTCAGTACTTC
CASSLSRGEGPSLAKNIQYF
>-|TRBV28|many|TRBJ2-7
TGTGCCAGCGGAAGGGAGGAAGCGGGCTACGAGCAGTACTTC
CASGREEAGYEQYF
>-|TRBV7-2|-|TRBJ2-5
TGTGCCAGCAGCTCAGCAGTGGGGGAGACCCAGTACTTC
CASSSAVGETQYF
>-|TRBV7-9|once|TRBJ2-7
TGTGCCAGCAGCTCCCCGGTACTGCAGTACTTC
CASSSPVLQYF
>-|TRBV7-9|many|TRBJ1-1
TGTGCCAGCAGCTTAGCGACCGAGAACACTGAAGCTTTCTTT
CASSLATENTEAFF
>-|TRBV28|many|TRBJ1-2
TGTGCCAGCAGGGGACCGGTTAGTGTAAACACCTTC
CASRGPVSVNTF
>-|TRBV6-5|many|TRBJ1-1
TGTGCCAGCAGTTACTCCTTTAGAGGGGTGACTGAAGCTTTCTTT
CASSYSFRGVTEAFF
>TRBD1|TRBV12-3/TRBV12-4|-|TRBJ1-2
TGTGCCAGCTCCCAGGACAGGGGAGGCTCCTATGGCTACACCTTC
CASSQDRGGSYGYTF
>-|TRBV29-1|many|TRBJ2-7
TGCAGCGTTGAAAAAGCGTCTTCCTACGAGCAGTACTTC
CSVEKASSYEQYF
>-|TRBV28|many|TRBJ2-7
TGTGCCAGCAGTTTGGGTAGCCCCCGTCACGAGCAGTACTTC
CASSLGSPRHEQYF
>-|TRBV6-1|many|TRBJ2-7
TGTGCCACCACCACAGGGAACCCGACCCCCTACGAGCAGTACTTC
CATTTGNPTPYEQYF
>-|TRBV12-3/TRBV12-4|many|TRBJ2-7
TGTGCCTGCGCGCCGTTGGGCTCCTACGAGCAGTACTTC
CACAPLGSYEQYF
>-|TRBV19|many|TRBJ1-2
TGTGCCAGTAGTATAACGATCGATAACTATGGCTACACCTTC
CASSITIDNYGYTF
>TRBD1|TRBV28|many|TRBJ2-7
TGTGCCAGCAGTTTGTCAGGGGGCGAGTCCGGCGAGCAGTACTTC
CASSLSGGESGEQYF
>-|TRBV12-3/TRBV12-4|-|TRBJ1-5
TGTGCCAGCAGAACACCCAGCCCCAATCAGCCCCAGCATTTT
CASRTPSPNQPQHF
>-|TRBV6-1|few|TRBJ1-5
TGTGCCAGCAGTGAATACCGACGGGAAGATAGCAATCAGCCCCAGCATTTT
CASSEYRREDSNQPQHF
>-|TRBV28|-|TRBJ1-3
TGTGCCAGCAGTTTATACCGGGGAAGTGGTGGAAACACCATATATTTT
CASSLYRGSGGNTIYF
>-|TRBV29-1|many|TRBJ1-2
TGCAGCGTTCGGAGGGACTATGGCTACACCTTC
CSVRRDYGYTF
>-|TRBV6-4|many|TRBJ2-2
TGTGCCAGCAGAACAGGGGGTGGGACTAGCCGTACCGGGGAGCTGTTTTTT
CASRTGGGTSRTGELFF
>-|TRBV7-3|few|TRBJ2-7
TGTGCCAGCAGCTTGATTGCTGGCGACGAGCAGTACTTC
CASSLIAGDEQYF
>-|TRBV6-1|many|TRBJ1-5
TGTGCCAGCGGTGCAGATAGCAATCAGCCCCAGCATTTT
CASGADSNQPQHF
>TRBD1|TRBV4-1|many|TRBJ2-7
TGCGCCAGCAGCCCGCGACAGGGGGCGGGAGAGCAGTACTTC
CASSPRQGAGEQYF
>-|TRBV28|many|TRBJ2-7
TGTGCCGTCGACCTGAATCCCCCCTCCTACGAGCAGTACTTC
CAVDLNPPSYEQYF
>-|TRBV5-1|many|TRBJ2-7
TGCGCCAGCAGGCCCCCGGATTTCTACGAGCAGTACTTC
CASRPPDFYEQYF
>-|TRBV6-1|-|TRBJ1-1
TGTGCCAGCAATGAGGGTATGAACACTGAAGCTTTCTTT
CASNEGMNTEAFF